This T cell receptor beta chain was captured in a study of T cells in Graves' hyperthyroidism and ophthalmopathy. Researchers took RNA transcripts and amplified the TCR beta CDR3 regions from them. Carried out on the TCR CDR3, a first-round RT-PCR used the HTBI primer set. One entry per CDR3 protein results from TCRdb running MiXCR on the multiplex PCR reads. The sample consists of 300,000 to 450,000 distinct CDR3 sequences, approximately 14% of them appearing once. The sequence came from a woman younger than 35 with Graves' hyperthyroidism that later progressed to Graves' ophthalmopathy. Sequences were obtained from blood.

CDR3 DNA sequence: TGTGCCAGCAGGCGGGGGATTAGCGAAGTCTACGAGCAGTACTTC. It specifies CASRRGISEVYEQYF. The V call is TRBV6-1, the J call TRBJ2-7; 7 bases agree with TRBD2. Per germline, CDR1 MNHNS and CDR2 SASEGT. The V and J ends lost 6 bases and 3 bases, in that order; junction bases with no gene match: 11. The CDR3 is made up of 15 amino acids.